This T cell receptor (beta chain) came from a study of breast tumors, draining lymph nodes, adjacent tissues. General study points: Findings are consistent with lymph node origin and intratumoral expansion of most tumor T cells.

Axillary draining lymph nodes of breast cancer patients supplied the node samples. The germline V gene encodes CDR1 SGHNT and CDR2 YYREEE (reference sequence). Germline trimming cut 9 bases from V and 7 bases from J; bases unmatched to any gene: 9. The CDR3 runs 13 residues. This clonotype was detected many times. Antigen specificity is unknown. A single record per CDR3 protein comes from TCRdb applying MiXCR to the multiplex PCR reads. In the table there are around 300,000 distinct CDR3 sequences, 30% to 35% of which are singletons. The sample comprised axillary lymph node tissue. The receptor comes from a female donor with breast cancer. Some clones in this sample may be carry-over from other donors' samples. This chain connects TRBV5-4 to TRBJ2-1, with 8 bases fitting TRBD1. The CDR3, as DNA: TGTGCCAACGGACAGGGCACGGGGAATGAGCAGTTCTTC. Translated: CANGQGTGNEQFF.